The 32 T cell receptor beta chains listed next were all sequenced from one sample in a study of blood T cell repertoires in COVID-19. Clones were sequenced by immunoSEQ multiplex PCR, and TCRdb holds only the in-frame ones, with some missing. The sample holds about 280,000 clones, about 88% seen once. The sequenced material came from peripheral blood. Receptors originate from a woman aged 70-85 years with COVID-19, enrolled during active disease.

Here the CDR3 reads CASSRTGNSYGYTF. CDR3 coding DNA: TGTGCCAGCAGTCGGACAGGGAATAGCTATGGCTACACCTTC. V and J are TRBV27 and TRBJ1-2; TRBD1 aligns across 8 bases. V lost 5 bases, J lost 4 bases, and 6 bases stayed unmatched. The CDR3 is made up of 14 amino acids. Germline V gene data show CDR1 as MNHEY and CDR2 as SMNVEV (reference sequence).

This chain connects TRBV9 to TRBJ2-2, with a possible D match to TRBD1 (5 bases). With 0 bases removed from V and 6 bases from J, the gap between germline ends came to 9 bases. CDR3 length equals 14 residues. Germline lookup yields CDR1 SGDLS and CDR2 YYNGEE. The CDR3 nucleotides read TGTGCCAGCAGCGTAGAAGGGGCTCCCGGGGAGCTGTTTTTT. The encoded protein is CASSVEGAPGELFF.

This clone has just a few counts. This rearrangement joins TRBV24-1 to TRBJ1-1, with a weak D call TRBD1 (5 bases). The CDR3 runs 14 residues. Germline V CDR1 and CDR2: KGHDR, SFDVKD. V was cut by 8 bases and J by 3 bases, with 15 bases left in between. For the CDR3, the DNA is TGTGCCACCACCTCCGGAGGGGCTGACACTGAAGCTTTCTTT. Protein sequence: CATTSGGADTEAFF.

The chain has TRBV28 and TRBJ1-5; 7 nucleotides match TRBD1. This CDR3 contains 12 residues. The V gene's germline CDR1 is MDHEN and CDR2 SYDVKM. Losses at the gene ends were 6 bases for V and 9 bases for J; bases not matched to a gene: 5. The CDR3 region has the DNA TGTGCCAGCAGGCTACAGGGGTCGCCCCAGCATTTT. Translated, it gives CASRLQGSPQHF.

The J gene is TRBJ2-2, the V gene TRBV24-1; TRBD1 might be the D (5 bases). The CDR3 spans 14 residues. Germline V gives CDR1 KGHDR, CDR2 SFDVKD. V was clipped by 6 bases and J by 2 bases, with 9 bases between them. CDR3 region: CATSFTGNTGELFF. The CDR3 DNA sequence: TGTGCCACCAGTTTCACAGGTAACACCGGGGAGCTGTTTTTT.

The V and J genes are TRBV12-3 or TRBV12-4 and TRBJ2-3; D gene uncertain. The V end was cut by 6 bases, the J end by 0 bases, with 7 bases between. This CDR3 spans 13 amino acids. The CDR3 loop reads CASRPGSTDTQYF. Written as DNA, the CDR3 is TGTGCCAGCAGACCCGGGAGCACAGATACGCAGTATTTT.

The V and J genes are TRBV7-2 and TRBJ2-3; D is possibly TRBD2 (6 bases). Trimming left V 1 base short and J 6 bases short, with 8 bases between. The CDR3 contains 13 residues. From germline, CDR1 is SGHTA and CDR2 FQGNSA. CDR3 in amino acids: CASSLGRGDTQYF. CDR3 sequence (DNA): TGTGCCAGCAGCTTAGGTCGGGGGGATACGCAGTATTTT. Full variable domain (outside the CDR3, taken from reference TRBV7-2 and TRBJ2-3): GAGVSQSPSNKVTEKGKDVELRCDPISGHTALYWYRQSLGQGLEFLIYFQGNSAPDKSGLPSDRFSAERTGGSVSTLTIQRTQQEDSAVYLCASSLGRGDTQYFGPGTRLTVL.

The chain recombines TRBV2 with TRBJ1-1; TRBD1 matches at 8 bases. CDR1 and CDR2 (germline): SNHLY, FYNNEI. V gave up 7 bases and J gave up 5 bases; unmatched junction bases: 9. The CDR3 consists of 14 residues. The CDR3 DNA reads TGTGCCAGCACGGCAGGGGGCTTGGAGACTGAAGCTTTCTTT. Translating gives CASTAGGLETEAFF. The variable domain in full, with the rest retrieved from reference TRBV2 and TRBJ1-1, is EPEVTQTPSHQVTQMGQEVILRCVPISNHLYFYWYRQILGQKVEFLVSFYNNEISEKSEIFDDQFSVERPDGSNFTLKIRSTKLEDSAMYFCASTAGGLETEAFFGQGTRLTVV.

Here the CDR3 DNA reads TGCGCCAGCAGCCAACTAGCCGGGGGAGATACGCAGTATTTT. This gives the protein CASSQLAGGDTQYF. The chain recombines TRBV4-3 with TRBJ2-3, with D possibly TRBD2 on 6 matching bases. V was cut by 2 bases and J by 5 bases, with 11 bases left in between. Looked up from germline, CDR1 is LGHNA and CDR2 is YSLEER. The CDR3 length is 14 residues.

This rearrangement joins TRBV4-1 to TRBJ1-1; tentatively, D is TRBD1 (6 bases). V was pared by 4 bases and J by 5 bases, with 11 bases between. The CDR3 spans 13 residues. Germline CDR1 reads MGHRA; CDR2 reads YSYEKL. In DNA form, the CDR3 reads TGCGCCAGCAGCCTTCAGGGGTTGACTGAAGCTTTCTTT. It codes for CASSLQGLTEAFF.

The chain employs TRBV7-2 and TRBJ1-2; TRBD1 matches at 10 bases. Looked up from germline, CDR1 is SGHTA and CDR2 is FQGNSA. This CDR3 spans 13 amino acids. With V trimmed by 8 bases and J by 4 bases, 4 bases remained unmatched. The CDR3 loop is CASQTGGGYGYTF. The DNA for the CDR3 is TGTGCCAGCCAGACAGGGGGCGGCTATGGCTACACCTTC. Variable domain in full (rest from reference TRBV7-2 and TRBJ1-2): GAGVSQSPSNKVTEKGKDVELRCDPISGHTALYWYRQSLGQGLEFLIYFQGNSAPDKSGLPSDRFSAERTGGSVSTLTIQRTQQEDSAVYLCASQTGGGYGYTFGSGTRLTVV.

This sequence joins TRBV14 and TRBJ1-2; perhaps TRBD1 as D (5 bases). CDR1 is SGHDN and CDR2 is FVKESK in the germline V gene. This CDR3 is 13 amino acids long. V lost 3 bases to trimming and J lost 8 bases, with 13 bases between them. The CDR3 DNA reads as TGTGCCAGCAGCCAGTCGCAGGGAGGAGGCTACACCTTC. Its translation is CASSQSQGGGYTF.

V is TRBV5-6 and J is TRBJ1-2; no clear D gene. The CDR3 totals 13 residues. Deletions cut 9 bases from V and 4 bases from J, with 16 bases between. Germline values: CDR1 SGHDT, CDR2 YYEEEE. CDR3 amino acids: CATDGGLIYGYTF. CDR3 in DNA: TGTGCCACCGACGGCGGCCTGATCTATGGCTACACCTTC.

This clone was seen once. The chain's CDR3 is CASSLAATGGDYTF. DNA of the CDR3: TGCGCCAGCAGCTTGGCGGCGACAGGGGGCGACTACACCTTC. The rearrangement uses TRBV5-1 and TRBJ1-2; 10 positions match TRBD1. J was trimmed by 10 bases and V by 0 bases; bases with no gene match: 6. Germline V gene data show CDR1 as SGHRS and CDR2 as YFSETQ. The CDR3 sequence is 14 residues long.

CDR3 loop: CASSPDRGSHNEQFF. As DNA, the CDR3 is TGTGCCAGCAGCCCCGACAGGGGGTCCCACAATGAGCAGTTCTTC. V is TRBV7-2 and J is TRBJ2-1; TRBD1 aligns across 9 bases. The V gene end was trimmed by 5 bases and the J gene end by 5 bases; junction bases not matched to a gene: 7. The CDR3 length is 15 residues. Per germline, CDR1 SGHTA and CDR2 FQGNSA.

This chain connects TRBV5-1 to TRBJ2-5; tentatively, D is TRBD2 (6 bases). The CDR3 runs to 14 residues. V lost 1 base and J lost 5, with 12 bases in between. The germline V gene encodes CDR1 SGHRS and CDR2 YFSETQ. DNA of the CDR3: TGCGCCAGCAGCTTGCTTAGCGGTGGCGAGACCCAGTACTTC. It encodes CASSLLSGGETQYF.

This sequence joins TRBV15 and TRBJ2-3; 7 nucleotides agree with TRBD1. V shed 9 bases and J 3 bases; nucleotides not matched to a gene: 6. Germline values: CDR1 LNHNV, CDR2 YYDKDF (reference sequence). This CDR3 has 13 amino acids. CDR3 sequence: CATTDRVTDTQYF. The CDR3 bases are TGTGCCACGACCGACAGGGTGACAGATACGCAGTATTTT.

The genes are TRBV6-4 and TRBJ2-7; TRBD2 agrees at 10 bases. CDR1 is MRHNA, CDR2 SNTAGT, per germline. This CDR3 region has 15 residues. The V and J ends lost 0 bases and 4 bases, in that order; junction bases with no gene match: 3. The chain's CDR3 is CASSDSTSGEYEQYF. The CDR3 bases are TGTGCCAGCAGTGACTCTACTAGCGGGGAGTACGAGCAGTACTTC.

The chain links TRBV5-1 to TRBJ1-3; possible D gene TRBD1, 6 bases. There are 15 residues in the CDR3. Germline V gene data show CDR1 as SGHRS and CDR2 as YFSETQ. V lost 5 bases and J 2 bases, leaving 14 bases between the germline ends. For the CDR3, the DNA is TGCGCCAGCAGTCCTTCTACAGGGACTGGAAACACCATATATTTT. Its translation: CASSPSTGTGNTIYF.

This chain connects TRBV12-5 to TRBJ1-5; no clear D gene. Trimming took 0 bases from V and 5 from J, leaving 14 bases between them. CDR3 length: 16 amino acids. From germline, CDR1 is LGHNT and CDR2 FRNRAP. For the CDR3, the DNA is TGTGCTAGTGGTTTGGTATATGGAGGTAACGATCAGCCCCAGCATTTT. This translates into CASGLVYGGNDQPQHF.

The chain's CDR3 is CASSPPTGGFTEAFF. The CDR3 coding sequence is TGTGCCAGCAGCCCACCGACAGGGGGCTTTACTGAAGCTTTCTTT. This chain uses TRBV28 with TRBJ1-1, with TRBD1 matching over 10 bases. V was pared by 6 bases and J by 5 bases, with 9 bases of the junction left unmatched. Germline CDR1 is MDHEN and CDR2 is SYDVKM. CDR3 size: 15 residues.

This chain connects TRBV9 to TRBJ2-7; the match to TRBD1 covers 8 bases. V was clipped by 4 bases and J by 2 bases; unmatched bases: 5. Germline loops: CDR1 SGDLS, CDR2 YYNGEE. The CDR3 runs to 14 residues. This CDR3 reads CASSTGTGTYEQYF. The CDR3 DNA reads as TGTGCCAGCAGCACCGGGACAGGCACCTACGAGCAGTACTTC.

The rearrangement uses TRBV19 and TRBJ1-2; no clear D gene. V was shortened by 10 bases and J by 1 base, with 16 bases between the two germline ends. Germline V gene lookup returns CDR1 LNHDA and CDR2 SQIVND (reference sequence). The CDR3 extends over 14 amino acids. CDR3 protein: CATHEQTNNYGYTF. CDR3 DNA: TGTGCCACCCACGAGCAGACTAATAACTATGGCTACACCTTC. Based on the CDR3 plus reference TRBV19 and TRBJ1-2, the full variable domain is DGGITQSPKYLFRKEGQNVTLSCEQNLNHDAMYWYRQDPGQGLRLIYYSQIVNDFQKGDIAEGYSVSREKKESFPLTVTSAQKNPTAFYLCATHEQTNNYGYTFGSGTRLTVV.

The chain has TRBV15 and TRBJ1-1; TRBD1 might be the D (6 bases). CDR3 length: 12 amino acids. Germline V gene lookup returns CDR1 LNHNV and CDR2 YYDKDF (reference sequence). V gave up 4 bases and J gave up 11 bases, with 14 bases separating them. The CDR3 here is CATSNRETGAFF. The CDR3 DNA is TGTGCCACCAGCAACAGGGAAACGGGGGCTTTCTTT.

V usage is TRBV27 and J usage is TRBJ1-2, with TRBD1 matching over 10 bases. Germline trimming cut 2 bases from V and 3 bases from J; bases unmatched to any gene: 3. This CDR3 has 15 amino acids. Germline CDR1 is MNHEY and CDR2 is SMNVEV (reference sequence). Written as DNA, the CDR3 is TGTGCCAGCAGTTTAAGGACAGGGGGGGACTATGGCTACACCTTC. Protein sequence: CASSLRTGGDYGYTF.

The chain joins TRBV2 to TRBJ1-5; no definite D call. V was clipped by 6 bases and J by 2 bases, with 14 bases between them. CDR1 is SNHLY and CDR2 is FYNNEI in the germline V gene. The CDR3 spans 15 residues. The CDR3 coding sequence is TGTGCCAGCAGAAGCGGAGGAGGAGGCAATCAGCCCCAGCATTTT. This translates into CASRSGGGGNQPQHF.

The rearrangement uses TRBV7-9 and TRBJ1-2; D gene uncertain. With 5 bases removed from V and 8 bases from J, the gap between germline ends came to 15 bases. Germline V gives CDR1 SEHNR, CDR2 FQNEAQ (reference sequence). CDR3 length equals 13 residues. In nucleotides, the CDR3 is TGTGCCAGCAGCACCCTTTTCGGAGGGGGCTACACCTTC. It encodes CASSTLFGGGYTF. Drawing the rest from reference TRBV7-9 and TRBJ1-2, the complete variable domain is DTGVSQNPRHKITKRGQNVTFRCDPISEHNRLYWYRQTLGQGPEFLTYFQNEAQLEKSRLLSDRFSAERPKGSFSTLEIQRTEQGDSAMYLCASSTLFGGGYTFGSGTRLTVV.

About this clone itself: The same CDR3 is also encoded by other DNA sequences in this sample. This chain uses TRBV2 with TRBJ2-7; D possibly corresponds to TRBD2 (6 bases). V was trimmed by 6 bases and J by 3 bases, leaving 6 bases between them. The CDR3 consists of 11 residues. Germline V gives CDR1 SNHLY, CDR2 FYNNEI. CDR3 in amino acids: CASSGGYEQYF. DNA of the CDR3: TGTGCCAGCAGCGGGGGCTACGAGCAGTACTTC.

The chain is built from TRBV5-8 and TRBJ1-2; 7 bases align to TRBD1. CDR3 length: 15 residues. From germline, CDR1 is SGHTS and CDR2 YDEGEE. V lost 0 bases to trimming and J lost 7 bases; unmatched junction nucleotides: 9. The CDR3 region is CASSLVTGQVFGYTF. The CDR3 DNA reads TGTGCCAGCAGCTTGGTCACAGGACAGGTTTTTGGCTACACCTTC.

The CDR3: CASRGTGIATEAFF. The CDR3 region has the DNA TGCGCCAGCAGGGGGACAGGGATCGCCACTGAAGCTTTCTTT. This chain joins TRBV5-1 and TRBJ1-1; 9 nucleotides match TRBD1. Germline values: CDR1 SGHRS, CDR2 YFSETQ. There are 14 residues in the CDR3. Trimming took 5 bases from V and 4 from J; bases not matched to a gene: 6.

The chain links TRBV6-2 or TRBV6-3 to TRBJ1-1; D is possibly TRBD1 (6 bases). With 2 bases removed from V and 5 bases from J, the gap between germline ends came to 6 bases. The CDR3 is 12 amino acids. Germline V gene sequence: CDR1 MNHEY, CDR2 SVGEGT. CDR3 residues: CASSYGQTEAFF. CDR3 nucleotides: TGTGCCAGCAGTTACGGACAGACTGAAGCTTTCTTT.

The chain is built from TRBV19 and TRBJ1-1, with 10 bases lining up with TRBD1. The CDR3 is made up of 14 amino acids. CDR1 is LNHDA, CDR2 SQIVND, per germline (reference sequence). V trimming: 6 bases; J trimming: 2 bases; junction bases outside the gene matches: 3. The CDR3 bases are TGTGCCAGTAGATGGACAGGGGGAAACACTGAAGCTTTCTTT. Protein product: CASRWTGGNTEAFF.